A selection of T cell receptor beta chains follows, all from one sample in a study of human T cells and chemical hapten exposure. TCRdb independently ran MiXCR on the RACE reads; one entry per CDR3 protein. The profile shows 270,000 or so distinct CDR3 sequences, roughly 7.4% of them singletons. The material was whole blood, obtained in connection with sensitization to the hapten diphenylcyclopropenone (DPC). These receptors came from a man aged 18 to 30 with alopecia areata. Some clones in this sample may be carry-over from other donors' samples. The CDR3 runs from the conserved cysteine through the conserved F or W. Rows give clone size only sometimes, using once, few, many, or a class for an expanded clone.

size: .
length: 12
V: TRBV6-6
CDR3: CASSLGGHTIYF

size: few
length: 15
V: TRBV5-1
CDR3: CASSLISGANEKLFF

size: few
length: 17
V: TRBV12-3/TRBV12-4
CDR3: CASSPRDRYHSNQPQHF

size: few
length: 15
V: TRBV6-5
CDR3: CASSPRGAYTDTQYF

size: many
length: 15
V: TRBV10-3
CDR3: CAISGWGSIAGELFF

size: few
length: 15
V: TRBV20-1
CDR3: CSASLSWGSRTEAFF

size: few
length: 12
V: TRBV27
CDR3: CASSQGLDTQYF

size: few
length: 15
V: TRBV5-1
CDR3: CASSRYLTGADTQYF

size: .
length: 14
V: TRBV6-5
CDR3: CASSITGTGNTIYF

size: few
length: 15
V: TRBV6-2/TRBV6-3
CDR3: CASSKLGGSYETQYF

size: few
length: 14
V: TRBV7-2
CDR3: CASSPVGGGDEQFF

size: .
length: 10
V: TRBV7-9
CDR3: CASSSNTIYF

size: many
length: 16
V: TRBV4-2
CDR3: CASSPTQGSSVQPQHF

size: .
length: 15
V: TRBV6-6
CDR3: CASSFREPDTDTQYF

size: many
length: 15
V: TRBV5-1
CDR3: CASSLVPGTGNTIYF

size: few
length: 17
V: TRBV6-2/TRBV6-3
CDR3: CASSYGSWAPSNQPQHF

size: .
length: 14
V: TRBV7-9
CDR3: CASSKTGSDSPLHF

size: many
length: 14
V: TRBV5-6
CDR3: CASSWGQGGTEAFF

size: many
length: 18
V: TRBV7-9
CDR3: CASSFFRGVRQGTSPLHF

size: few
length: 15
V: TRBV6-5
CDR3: CASSYSKTGSGELFF

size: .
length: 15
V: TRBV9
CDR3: CTSSVQGALAEKLFF

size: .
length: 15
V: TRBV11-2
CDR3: CASTLGGSSYNEQFF

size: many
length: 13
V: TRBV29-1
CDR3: CSVTGPANYGYTF

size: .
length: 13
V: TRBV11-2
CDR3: CASSLHETYEQYF